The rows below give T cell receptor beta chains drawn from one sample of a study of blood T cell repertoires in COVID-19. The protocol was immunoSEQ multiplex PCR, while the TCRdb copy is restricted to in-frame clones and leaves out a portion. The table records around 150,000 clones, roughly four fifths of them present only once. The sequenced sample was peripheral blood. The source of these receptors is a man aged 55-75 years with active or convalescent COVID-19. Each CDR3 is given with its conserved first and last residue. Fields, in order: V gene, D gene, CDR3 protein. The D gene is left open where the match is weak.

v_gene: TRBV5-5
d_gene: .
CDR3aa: CASSSEDYNEQFF

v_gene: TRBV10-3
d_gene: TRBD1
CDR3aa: CAIRQQGGNNSPLHF

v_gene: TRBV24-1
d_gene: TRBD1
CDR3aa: CATSATGGGNQPQHF

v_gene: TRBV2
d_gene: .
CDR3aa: CASSPLATGELFF

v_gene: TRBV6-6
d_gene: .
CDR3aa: CATKGRRENSPLHF

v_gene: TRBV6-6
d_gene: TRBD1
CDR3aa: CASSRYGQGNTYEQYF

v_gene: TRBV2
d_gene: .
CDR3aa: CASSEIQGNSPLHF

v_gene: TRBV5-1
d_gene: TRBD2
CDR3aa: CASSYPQREGDEQYF

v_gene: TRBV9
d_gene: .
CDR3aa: CASSVGPSGTEAFF

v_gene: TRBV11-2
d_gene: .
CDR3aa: CASSLDGETGFGYTF

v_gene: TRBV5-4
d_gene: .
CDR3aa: CASSTDRLYEQYF

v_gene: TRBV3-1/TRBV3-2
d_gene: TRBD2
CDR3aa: CASSQDLRLAGGNEQFF

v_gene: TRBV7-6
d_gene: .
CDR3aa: CASSLAGALNEKLFF

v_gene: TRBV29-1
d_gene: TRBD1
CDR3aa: CSVEPTGGVSYNEQFF

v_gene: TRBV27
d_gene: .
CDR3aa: CASSLATTGELFF

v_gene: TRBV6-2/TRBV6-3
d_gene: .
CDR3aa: CASSYQENTGELFF

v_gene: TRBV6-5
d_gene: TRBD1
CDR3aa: CASSPGQGSTGELFF

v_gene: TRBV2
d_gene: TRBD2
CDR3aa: CASSEAVTSGGGGELFF

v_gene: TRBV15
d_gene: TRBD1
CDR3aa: CATSREGGQGYEQYF

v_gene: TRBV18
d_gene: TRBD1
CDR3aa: CASSPSGTGPWEQYF

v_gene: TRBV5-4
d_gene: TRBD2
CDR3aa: CASSLGAGGPSGTGELFF

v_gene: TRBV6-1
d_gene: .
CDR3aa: CASSEWSLGNQPQHF

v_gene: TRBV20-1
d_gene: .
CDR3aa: CSARNEKLFF

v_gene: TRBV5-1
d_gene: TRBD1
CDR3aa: CASSPGQGYGYTF

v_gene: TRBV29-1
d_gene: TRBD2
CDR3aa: CSQRTSTETQYF

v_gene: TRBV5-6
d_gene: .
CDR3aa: CASSLDGTGELFF

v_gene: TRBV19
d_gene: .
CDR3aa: CASSIAGSLIQPQHF

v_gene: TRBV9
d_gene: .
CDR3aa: CASSVDSGNSGNTIYF

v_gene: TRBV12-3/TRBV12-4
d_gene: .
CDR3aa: CASSFLTDTQYF

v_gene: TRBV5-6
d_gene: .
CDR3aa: CASSSDIGDTEAFF

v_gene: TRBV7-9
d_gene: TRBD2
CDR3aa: CASSLATTSGIRVEQYF

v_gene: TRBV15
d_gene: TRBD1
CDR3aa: CATSREGQGYGYTF

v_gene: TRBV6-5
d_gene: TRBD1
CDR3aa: CASSRPGTGRGGYTF

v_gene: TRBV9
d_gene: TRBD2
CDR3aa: CASSPRTSGGANEQFF

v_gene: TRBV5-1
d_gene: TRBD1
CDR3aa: CASSPGQGGVYGYTF

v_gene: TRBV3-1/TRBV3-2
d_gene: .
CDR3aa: CASSQAGNYGYTF

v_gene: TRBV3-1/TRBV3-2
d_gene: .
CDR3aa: CASSQDGGTLGQPQHF

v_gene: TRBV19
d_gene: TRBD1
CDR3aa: CASSSRDRVTDTQYF

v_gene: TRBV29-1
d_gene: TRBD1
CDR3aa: CSAGTGVTEAFF

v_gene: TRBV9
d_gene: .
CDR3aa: CASSVARMNTGELFF

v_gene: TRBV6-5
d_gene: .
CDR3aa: CASSYSRATSGNTIYF

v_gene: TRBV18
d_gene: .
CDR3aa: CASSPPAGTEAFF

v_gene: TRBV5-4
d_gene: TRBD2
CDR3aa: CASSLGRLAETGELFF

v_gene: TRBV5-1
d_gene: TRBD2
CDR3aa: CASSLSGTSYEQYF